The clone carrying this T cell receptor (beta chain) appeared a single time. These data belong to a study of control samples from healthy donors and cancer patients. CDR1 is SGHTA and CDR2 is FQGNSA in the germline V gene. This CDR3 comprises 18 residues. Trimming removed 4 bases from V and 6 bases from J; junction bases left unmatched: 17. Only in-frame clones appear in the TCRdb table, and some are missing; sequencing was by immunoSEQ multiplex PCR. The profile shows around 140,000 clones, about 91% of them singletons. V is TRBV7-2 and J is TRBJ2-4; 8 nucleotides agree with TRBD1. The specimen sequenced was blood. The origin of this receptor is a man aged 25-40 years in good health. The CDR3 is CASSSIPGTGGGLNIQYF. The CDR3 nucleotides are TGTGCCAGCAGCTCCATTCCCGGGACAGGTGGAGGGTTAAACATTCAGTACTTC.